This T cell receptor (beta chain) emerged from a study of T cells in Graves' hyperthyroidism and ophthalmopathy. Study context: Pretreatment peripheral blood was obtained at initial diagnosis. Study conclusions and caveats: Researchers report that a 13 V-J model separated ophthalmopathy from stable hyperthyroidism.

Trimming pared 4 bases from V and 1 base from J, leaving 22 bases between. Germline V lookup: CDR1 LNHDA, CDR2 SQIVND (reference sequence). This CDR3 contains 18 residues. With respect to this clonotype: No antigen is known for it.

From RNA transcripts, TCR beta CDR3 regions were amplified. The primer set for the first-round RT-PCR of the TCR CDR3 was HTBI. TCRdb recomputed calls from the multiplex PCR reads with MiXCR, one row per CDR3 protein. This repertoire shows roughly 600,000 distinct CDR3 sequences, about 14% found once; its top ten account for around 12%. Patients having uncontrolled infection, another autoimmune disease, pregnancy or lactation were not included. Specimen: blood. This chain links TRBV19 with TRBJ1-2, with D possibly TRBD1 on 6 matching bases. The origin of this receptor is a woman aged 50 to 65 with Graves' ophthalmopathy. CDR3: CASSTHWDTSINNYGYTF. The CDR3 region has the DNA TGTGCCAGTAGTACTCACTGGGACACTTCCATCAATAACTATGGCTACACCTTC.